A selection of T cell receptor beta chains follows, all from one sample in a study of PD-L1 blockade in urothelial cancer. Some clones are missing from TCRdb's copy, which holds only in-frame ones; the method was immunoSEQ multiplex PCR. The table lists about 120,000 clones, around nine tenths of them singletons. The sequenced sample was PBMCs, obtained around atezolizumab (anti-PD-L1) treatment. These receptors were obtained from a man aged 60-69 years with urothelial cancer. Both conserved end residues are part of each CDR3. D genes are given only for firm matches. Clone size is shown for a subset of rows, as once, few, many or a class of expanded clone.

TRBV29-1,-,TRBJ2-4,TRBD1,TGCAGCGTCGCGGGACAGGGGAATTTAGCCAAAAACATTCAGTACTTC,CSVAGQGNLAKNIQYF
TRBV5-4,-,TRBJ1-4,-,TGTGCCAGCAGCTCCATGGACGGGGCTAATGAAAAACTGTTTTTT,CASSSMDGANEKLFF
TRBV9,-,TRBJ1-3,-,TGTGCCAGCAGCGTCGGTCCACCCCTGTCCTCTGGAAACACCATATATTTT,CASSVGPPLSSGNTIYF
TRBV10-3,-,TRBJ2-7,-,TGTGCCATCAGTGAACAGGGAAGGGGGGAGCAGTACTTC,CAISEQGRGEQYF
TRBV4-3,-,TRBJ2-3,-,TGCGCCAGCAGCCAAGACGAGAATCCGCAGTATTTT,CASSQDENPQYF
TRBV9,once,TRBJ2-3,TRBD2,TGTGCCAGCAGCGACGAGCGGGAGTCCACAGATACGCAGTATTTT,CASSDERESTDTQYF
TRBV7-8,-,TRBJ2-5,TRBD1,TGTGCCAGCAGCTCACAGACAGGGGGGCAAGAGACCCAGTACTTC,CASSSQTGGQETQYF
TRBV5-1,-,TRBJ2-3,TRBD1,TGCGCCAGCAGCAGGGACAGGGTTGATACGCAGTATTTT,CASSRDRVDTQYF
TRBV7-2,-,TRBJ2-1,TRBD2,TGTGCCAGCAGCCCCGGGGGGGCGTTCGGAAATGAGCAGTTCTTC,CASSPGGAFGNEQFF
TRBV2,-,TRBJ2-7,TRBD1,TGTGCCAGCATGCCGGGACAGGGATCCGAGCAGTACTTC,CASMPGQGSEQYF
TRBV6-1,-,TRBJ2-7,-,TGTGCCAGCAGTGTGCAGGGACTCGACTCCTACGAGCAGTACTTC,CASSVQGLDSYEQYF
TRBV18,-,TRBJ2-7,TRBD2,TGTGCCAGCTCACCACCGGGAGGGCTAAGCTCCTACGAGCAGTACTTC,CASSPPGGLSSYEQYF
TRBV7-6,-,TRBJ2-3,-,TGTGCCAGCAGCTTAAGGGGTGAGGCTTGGGCAGATACGCAGTATTTT,CASSLRGEAWADTQYF
TRBV11-2,-,TRBJ2-2,-,TGTGCCAGCAGCACGGGACACCCTAACACCGGGGAGCTGTTTTTT,CASSTGHPNTGELFF
TRBV6-5,-,TRBJ2-2,-,TGTGCCAGCAGTTACACCGGTCGCGCCACCGGGGAGCTGTTTTTT,CASSYTGRATGELFF
TRBV6-5,-,TRBJ1-2,-,TGTGCCAGCAGTTACTCTCGGGGAGGGGCCGGCTATGGCTACACCTTC,CASSYSRGGAGYGYTF
TRBV7-9,-,TRBJ2-7,TRBD2,TGTGCCAGCAGCTTAAGCGGGAACTCCTACGAGCAGTACTTC,CASSLSGNSYEQYF
TRBV14,-,TRBJ2-1,TRBD1,TGTGCCAGCAGCCAGAACAGGGGACAAAACAATGAGCAGTTCTTC,CASSQNRGQNNEQFF
TRBV5-1,-,TRBJ2-5,TRBD1,TGCGCCAGCAGTTGGGGACAGGGACAAGAGACCCAGTACTTC,CASSWGQGQETQYF
TRBV29-1,-,TRBJ2-6,-,TGCAGCGCTAACCTAGATGGGGCCAACGTCCTGACTTTC,CSANLDGANVLTF
TRBV15,-,TRBJ2-5,-,TGTGCCACCAGCAGTATCCAAGACAGTGAGGAGACCCAGTACTTC,CATSSIQDSEETQYF
TRBV27,many,TRBJ2-7,-,TGTGCCAGCAGTCCAAGCCGCGAACAGGGATACGAGCAGTACTTC,CASSPSREQGYEQYF
TRBV28,-,TRBJ2-4,-,TGTGCCAGCAGTTCGACCAGGATAGCCAAAAACATTCAGTACTTC,CASSSTRIAKNIQYF
TRBV2,-,TRBJ2-5,TRBD2,TGTGCCAGCAGTGAAATGAGCGGGGGTCGCCAGACCCAGTACTTC,CASSEMSGGRQTQYF
TRBV10-3,-,TRBJ2-7,-,TGTGCCATCTCAGGACAGAACTCCTACGAGCAGTACTTC,CAISGQNSYEQYF
TRBV4-1,-,TRBJ2-7,TRBD1,TGCGCCAGCAGCCAAGAGGGACAGGGGTTCTACGAGCAGTACTTC,CASSQEGQGFYEQYF
TRBV2,-,TRBJ1-2,TRBD1,TGTGCCAGCAGGCCCCCACAGGGGGCAAACTATGGCTACACCTTC,CASRPPQGANYGYTF
TRBV2,-,TRBJ2-2,TRBD2,TGTGCCAGGGCCGGGACTAGCGGAGTTAACACCGGGGAGCTGTTTTTT,CARAGTSGVNTGELFF
TRBV7-3,once,TRBJ2-2,TRBD2,TGTGCCAGCAGCCCTACACCCCGGGGGGGGTCGGGGGAGCTGTTTTTT,CASSPTPRGGSGELFF
TRBV5-1,once,TRBJ1-2,-,TGCGCCAGCAGAGAGGGCGGCTATGGCTACACCTTC,CASREGGYGYTF
TRBV5-1,-,TRBJ2-7,TRBD1,TGCGCCAGCAGCCCCTGGACAGGGGAGCCCCCTTACGAGCAGTACTTC,CASSPWTGEPPYEQYF
TRBV28,-,TRBJ1-6,TRBD1,TGTGCCAGCAGTTCTGGACAGGCTTCACCCCTCCACTTT,CASSSGQASPLHF
TRBV7-9,-,TRBJ2-7,-,TGTGCCAGCAGCTTAGCACAGGGTAACGAGCAGTACTTC,CASSLAQGNEQYF
TRBV7-6,-,TRBJ2-3,TRBD2,TGTGCCAGCAGCTTAGCGTCAGCGGGGGGGCCAGATACGCAGTATTTT,CASSLASAGGPDTQYF
TRBV28,-,TRBJ1-5,-,TGTGCCAGCAGCGGACAAGAGGAGCCCCAGCATTTT,CASSGQEEPQHF
TRBV5-4,-,TRBJ1-4,TRBD1,TGTGCCAGCAGCTTGGGGGACAGGCTAGATGAAAAACTGTTTTTT,CASSLGDRLDEKLFF
TRBV19,-,TRBJ1-1,TRBD1,TGTGCCAGTCGGGGACAGGGCGCGGACACTGAAGCTTTCTTT,CASRGQGADTEAFF
TRBV28,-,TRBJ2-5,-,TGTGCCAGCAGATTCCCGGGAGTTCAAGAGACCCAGTACTTC,CASRFPGVQETQYF
TRBV7-2,-,TRBJ1-6,TRBD1,TGTGCCAGCAGCTTAGGGACAGGGGTTTCACCCCTCCACTTT,CASSLGTGVSPLHF
TRBV12-1,-,TRBJ2-7,-,TGTGCCAGCAGCTCCCCCAGGGCCAGGGGACCCGAGCAGTACTTC,CASSSPRARGPEQYF
TRBV2,-,TRBJ2-2,TRBD1,TGTGCCAGCAGTGAAGCGTCGTTAGGGGGCTCGGGGGAGCTGTTTTTT,CASSEASLGGSGELFF
TRBV11-2,-,TRBJ1-2,-,TGTGCCAGCAGCTTAGTTCAGGGGTCAGGCTACACCTTC,CASSLVQGSGYTF
TRBV4-2,once,TRBJ1-5,TRBD1,TGTGCCAGCAGCCAATTAGGACAGGCGCCTGACCAGCCCCAGCATTTT,CASSQLGQAPDQPQHF
TRBV11-3,-,TRBJ2-7,TRBD1,TGTGCCAGCAGAATTTTCCGGGACAGGGCCTACGAGCAGTACTTC,CASRIFRDRAYEQYF
TRBV11-3,-,TRBJ2-1,TRBD2,TGTGCCAGCACCCTGACTAGCGAGAATGAGCAGTTCTTC,CASTLTSENEQFF
TRBV19,few,TRBJ2-5,TRBD2,TGTGCCAGTAGCCCGGGAGGGTACGAGACCCAGTACTTC,CASSPGGYETQYF
TRBV28,-,TRBJ1-5,-,TGTGCCAGCAGTACGTTATCGGGGTATCAGCCCCAGCATTTT,CASSTLSGYQPQHF
TRBV5-1,-,TRBJ2-5,-,TGCGCCAGCAGCAATCAACAGGGTTTTATAAAAGAGACCCAGTACTTC,CASSNQQGFIKETQYF
TRBV27,-,TRBJ2-3,-,TGTGCCAGCAGCCGACTCACAGATACGCAGTATTTT,CASSRLTDTQYF
TRBV7-2,-,TRBJ2-7,-,TGTGCCAGCAGCTCCTCGGGGATGACCTACGAGCAGTACTTC,CASSSSGMTYEQYF
TRBV11-3,-,TRBJ2-1,TRBD1,TGTGCCAGCAGCCGTGAGGGGGACAGCTCCTACAATGAGCAGTTCTTC,CASSREGDSSYNEQFF
TRBV6-6,-,TRBJ2-1,TRBD2,TGTGCCAGCAGGGCAACTAGCGGCAATGAGCAGTTCTTC,CASRATSGNEQFF